The sequence of this T cell receptor (beta chain) was determined in a study of CD8+ T cells in alopecia areata. Study details: A 6-month period off drug followed tofacitinib, which lasted 6 to 18 months.

There are 12 residues in the CDR3. Germline CDR1 reads MGHRA; CDR2 reads YSYEKL. The V end was cut by 1 base, the J end by 6 bases, with 7 bases between. Overall study findings and caveats: Lesional scalp exceeded normal scalp in clonality, especially in alopecia totalis/universalis.

Punch biopsies of lesional scalp, plus peripheral blood, were taken from alopecia areata patients. TCR sequencing used cDNA made by reverse transcription of extracted RNA. The protocol was immunoSEQ multiplex PCR, while the TCRdb copy is restricted to in-frame clones and leaves out a portion. The sample yields 150,000 to 200,000 clones, 65% to 75% seen once. This clone occurred a few times. The antigen remains undetermined. The sample holds other DNA sequences that translate to the same CDR3. This receptor was identified in a human donor with alopecia areata. The chain links TRBV4-1 to TRBJ2-7; maybe TRBD1 (6 bases). The sequencing used CD8+ T cells sorted from blood, collected at week 0. The CDR3 DNA sequence: TGCGCCAGCAGCCAAGGCAGGGGCGAGCAGTACTTC. This sequence encodes CASSQGRGEQYF.